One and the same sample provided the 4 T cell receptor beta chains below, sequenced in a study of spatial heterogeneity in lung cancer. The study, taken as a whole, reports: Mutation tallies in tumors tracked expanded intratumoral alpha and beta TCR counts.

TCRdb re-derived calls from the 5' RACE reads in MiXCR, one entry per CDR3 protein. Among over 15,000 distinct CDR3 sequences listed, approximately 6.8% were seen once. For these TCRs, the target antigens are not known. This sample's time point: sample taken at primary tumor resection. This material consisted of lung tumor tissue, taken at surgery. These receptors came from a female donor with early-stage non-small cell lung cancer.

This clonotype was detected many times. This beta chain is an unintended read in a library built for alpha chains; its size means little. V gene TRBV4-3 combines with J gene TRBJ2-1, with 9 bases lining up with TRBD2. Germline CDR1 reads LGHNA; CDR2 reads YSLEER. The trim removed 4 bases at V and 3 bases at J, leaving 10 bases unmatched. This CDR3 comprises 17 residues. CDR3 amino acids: CASSRSQRGALYNEQFF. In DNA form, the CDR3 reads TGCGCCAGCAGCCGGAGCCAGCGGGGGGCCCTCTACAATGAGCAGTTCTTC.

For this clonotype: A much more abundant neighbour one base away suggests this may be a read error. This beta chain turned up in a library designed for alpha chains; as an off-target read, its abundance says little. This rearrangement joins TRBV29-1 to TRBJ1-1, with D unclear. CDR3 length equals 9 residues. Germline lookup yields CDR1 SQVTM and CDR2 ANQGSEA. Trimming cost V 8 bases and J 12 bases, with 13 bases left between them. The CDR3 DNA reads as TGCAGCTCGGACCGGGATACTTTCTTT. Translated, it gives CSSDRDTFF. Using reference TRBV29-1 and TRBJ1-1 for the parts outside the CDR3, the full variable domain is SAVISQKPSRDICQRGTSLTIQCQVDSQVTMMFWYRQQPGQSLTLIATANQGSEATYESGFVIDKFPISRPNLTFSTLTVSNMSPEDSSIYLCSSDRDTFFGQGTRLTVV.

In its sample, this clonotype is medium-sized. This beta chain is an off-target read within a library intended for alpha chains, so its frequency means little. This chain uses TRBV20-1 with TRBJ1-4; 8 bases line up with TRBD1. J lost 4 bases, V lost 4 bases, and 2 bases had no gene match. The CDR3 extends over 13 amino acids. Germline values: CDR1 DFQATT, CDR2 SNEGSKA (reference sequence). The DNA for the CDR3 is TGCAGTGCTACAGACAGGGGTAATGAAAAACTGTTTTTT. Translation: CSATDRGNEKLFF.

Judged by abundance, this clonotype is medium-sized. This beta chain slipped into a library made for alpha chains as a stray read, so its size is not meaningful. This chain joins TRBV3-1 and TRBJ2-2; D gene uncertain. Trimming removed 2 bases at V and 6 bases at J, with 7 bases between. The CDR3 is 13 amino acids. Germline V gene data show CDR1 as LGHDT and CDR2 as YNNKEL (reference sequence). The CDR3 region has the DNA TGTGCCAGCAGCCAATTGTGGTCCGGGGAGCTGTTTTTT. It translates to CASSQLWSGELFF.